The sequence of this T cell receptor (beta chain) was determined in a study of human T cells and chemical hapten exposure. Study context: The sensitizer, 2% DPC, was used on approximately 2 cm by approximately 2 cm of upper inner arm skin.

The authors' processing: Ranging from roughly 20,000 to 690,600, TCR counts per sample had a median value of around 100,000. Using its own MiXCR run on the RACE reads, TCRdb lists one record per CDR3 protein. TCRdb, not the original authors, processed these V and J calls. The sample records 75,000 to 100,000 distinct CDR3 sequences, approximately 8.6% being singletons. Germline V gene data show CDR1 as SGHDT and CDR2 as YYEEEE. V lost 4 bases, J lost 0 bases, and 17 bases lay in between. The CDR3 is 16 residues long. Specified time point: patch test 2, 6 weeks after DPC sensitization. Specified treatment: therapeutic diphenylcyclopropenone sensitization with weekly scalp DPC. Venepuncture was done earlier than the placement of each patch test. This clonotype was seen ten or more times.

This specimen was whole blood, taken in connection with sensitization to the hapten diphenylcyclopropenone (DPC). The chain has TRBV5-6 and TRBJ2-7; D not resolved. This receptor was identified in a woman aged 40 to 50 with alopecia areata. Some clones in this sample may be carry-over from other donors' samples. CDR3 coding DNA: TGTGCCAGCAGCCAAGAGGACGGTCAGAGCTCCTACGAGCAGTACTTC. It codes for CASSQEDGQSSYEQYF.